These T cell receptor beta chains were read from a single sample in a study of cytomegalovirus exposure and HLA in healthy donors. Generated by immunoSEQ multiplex PCR, the TCRdb table keeps only in-frame clones and is missing some. This repertoire includes just over 80,000 clones. The sequenced sample consisted of PBMCs. The receptor source for this set is a woman younger than 45 in good health and CMV-seronegative. Both conserved end residues are part of each CDR3. Each record gives: V gene, CDR3 length, D gene, CDR3 protein. A D gene is named only where the DNA matches it firmly.

TRBV19	16	TRBD1	CASSIGTGPNTGELFF
TRBV7-9	14	NA	CASSSLQGYETQYF
TRBV18	15	NA	CASSPSREMHEKLFF
TRBV4-1	19	TRBD1	CASSQEGGTGAPTNEKLFF
TRBV19	16	TRBD1	CASSRGQGSAGNEQFF
TRBV5-4	15	TRBD2	CASSLVGLASNEQFF
TRBV20-1	11	NA	CSAKSRETQYF
TRBV5-1	16	TRBD2	CASSRGTSGPEAEQYF
TRBV27	15	NA	CASSLQGFPYNEQFF
TRBV20-1	11	NA	CSATGPAEAFF
TRBV27	17	TRBD1	CASSPLVRTGTNYGYTF
TRBV6-5	16	TRBD1	CASSYSGQGQYNEQFF
TRBV4-1	14	NA	CASSPQTGRYGYTF
TRBV5-6	15	TRBD1	CASSSLGQGAYEQYF
TRBV27	16	TRBD2	CASSIFTTSGGNEQFF
TRBV30	12	NA	CAWERGTDTQYF
TRBV6-5	15	TRBD2	CASSMGTSSYNEQFF